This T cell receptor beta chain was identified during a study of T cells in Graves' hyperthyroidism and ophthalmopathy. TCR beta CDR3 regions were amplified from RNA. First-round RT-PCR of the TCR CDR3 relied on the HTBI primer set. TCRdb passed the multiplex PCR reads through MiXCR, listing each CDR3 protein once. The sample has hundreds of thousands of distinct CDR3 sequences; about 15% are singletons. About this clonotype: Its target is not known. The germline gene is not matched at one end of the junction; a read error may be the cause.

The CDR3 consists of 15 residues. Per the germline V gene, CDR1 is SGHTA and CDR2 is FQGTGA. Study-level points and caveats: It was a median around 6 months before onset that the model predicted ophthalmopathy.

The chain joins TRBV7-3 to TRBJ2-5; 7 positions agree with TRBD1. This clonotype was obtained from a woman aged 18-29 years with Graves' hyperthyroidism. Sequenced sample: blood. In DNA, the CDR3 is TGCGCCAGCAGCCCGGGAACAGGGGCTAGAGAGACCCAGTACTTC. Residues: CASSPGTGARETQYF.